This T cell receptor (beta chain) was documented in a study of T cell responses to AZD1222 COVID-19 vaccine. This CDR3 region has 14 residues. V lost 1 base to trimming and J lost 6 bases; unmatched junction nucleotides: 5. From germline, CDR1 is SGHTA and CDR2 FQGNSA. Only in-frame clones appear in the TCRdb table, and some are missing; sequencing was by immunoSEQ multiplex PCR. This table holds some 150,000 clones, around 92% found once. The TCR sequence derives from an adult in good health. V and J are TRBV7-2 and TRBJ1-2; 7 nucleotides align to TRBD1. Sequences were derived from peripheral blood, sampled on day 0 of MenACWY control vaccination. CDR3 region: CASSLEGAGDGYTF. CDR3 sequence (DNA): TGTGCCAGCAGCTTAGAGGGGGCAGGGGATGGCTACACCTTC.